A selection of T cell receptor beta chains follows, all from one sample in a study of human T cells and chemical hapten exposure. TCRdb reprocessed the RACE reads with MiXCR, giving one entry per CDR3 protein. Of about 71,000 distinct CDR3 sequences listed, about 9.4% are singletons. This material consisted of whole blood, taken in connection with sensitization to the hapten diphenylcyclopropenone (DPC). These receptors were collected from a middle-aged woman with alopecia areata. Some clones in this sample may be carry-over from other donors' samples. The CDR3 runs from the conserved cysteine through the conserved F or W. D genes are given only for firm matches. Clone size, where shown, is once, few, many, or a class for clones that have expanded.

TRBV7-2	TRBD1	TRBJ1-2	many	TGTGCCAGCAGCTTAGCGCAATCGGGACAGGGGCGCTATGGCTACACCTTC	CASSLAQSGQGRYGYTF
TRBV19	.	TRBJ2-5	many	TGTGCCAGTAGTATAGAGAGGGGGGAGACCCAGTACTTC	CASSIERGETQYF
TRBV4-3	.	TRBJ1-2	.	TGCGCCAGCAGCCAAGAAGGCCCAGGCTCCTTCTATGGCTACACCTTC	CASSQEGPGSFYGYTF
TRBV5-1	.	TRBJ1-4	.	TGCGCCAGCAGCTTGGAGGGGGTCGCTAATGAAAAACTGTTTTTT	CASSLEGVANEKLFF
TRBV5-4	.	TRBJ1-1	.	TGTGCCAGCAGAGATGGACTGCTGAACACTGAAGCTTTCTTT	CASRDGLLNTEAFF
TRBV20-1	TRBD1	TRBJ2-1	many	TGCAGTGCTAGATCCCAAGGGGACCGACAGGGGGCTTACAATGAGCAGTTCTTC	CSARSQGDRQGAYNEQFF
TRBV11-2	TRBD1	TRBJ1-4	many	TGTGCCAGCAGCTTAGGTCGACAGGGGGCGAGGGTTGAGAATGAAAAACTGTTTTTT	CASSLGRQGARVENEKLFF
TRBV6-2/TRBV6-3	TRBD2	TRBJ2-5	many	TGTGCCAGCAGTCGCCACCCGGGCGGGGGGGCCGCAGAGACCCAGTACTTC	CASSRHPGGGAAETQYF
TRBV25-1	.	TRBJ1-1	many	TGTGCCAGCAGACTCAGGGAATACACTGAAGCTTTCTTT	CASRLREYTEAFF
TRBV28	.	TRBJ2-7	few	TGTGCCAGCAGTAGAAGGGTAGGCTACGAGCAGTACTTC	CASSRRVGYEQYF
TRBV5-1	.	TRBJ1-1	.	TGCGCCAGCAGCCCGACCGGGATTTGGGACACTGAAGCTTTCTTT	CASSPTGIWDTEAFF
TRBV7-9	.	TRBJ2-3	few	TGTGCCAGCACGGAGAGGACGGTGAACCCTTGGGGCACAGATACGCAGTATTTT	CASTERTVNPWGTDTQYF
TRBV6-6	.	TRBJ1-6	many	TGTGCCAGCATGGGTCCAGGAGATAATTCACCCCTCCACTTT	CASMGPGDNSPLHF
TRBV5-1	TRBD1	TRBJ1-3	few	TGCGCCAGCAGCGCCACTAGACAGGGAGACTCTGGAAACACCATATATTTT	CASSATRQGDSGNTIYF
TRBV30	TRBD1	TRBJ1-5	few	TGTGCCTGGGCCGGACAGGGGGGATCTCAGCCCCAGCATTTT	CAWAGQGGSQPQHF
TRBV12-3/TRBV12-4	.	TRBJ1-1	few	TGTGCCAGCAGTTTGACAGGCGGAATGAACACTGAAGCTTTCTTT	CASSLTGGMNTEAFF
TRBV11-2	.	TRBJ2-3	many	TGTGCCAGCAGCTTAGTACCTCTCTCAGATACGCAGTATTTT	CASSLVPLSDTQYF
TRBV6-6	.	TRBJ1-2	many	TGTGCCAGCAGTTACTCAGGCGAGGGAATGGGTGGCTACACCTTC	CASSYSGEGMGGYTF
TRBV5-1	.	TRBJ1-1	.	TGCGCCAGCAGCTTGGAAAGCGTTACCTCGCTTTCGTTT	CASSLESVTSLSF
TRBV28	.	TRBJ2-4	few	TGTGCCAGCAGTTTAGACAAAAACATTCAGTACTTC	CASSLDKNIQYF